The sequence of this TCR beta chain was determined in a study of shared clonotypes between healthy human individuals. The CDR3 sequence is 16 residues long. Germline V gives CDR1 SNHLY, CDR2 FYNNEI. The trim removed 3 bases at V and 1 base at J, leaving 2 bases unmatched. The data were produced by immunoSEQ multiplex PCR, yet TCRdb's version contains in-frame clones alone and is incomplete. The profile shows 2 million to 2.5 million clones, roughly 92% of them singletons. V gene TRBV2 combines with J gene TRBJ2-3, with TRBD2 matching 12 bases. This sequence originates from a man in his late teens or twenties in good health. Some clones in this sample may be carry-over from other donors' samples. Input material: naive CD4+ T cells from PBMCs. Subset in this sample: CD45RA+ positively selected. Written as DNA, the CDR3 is TGTGCCAGCAGTGAGAGGACTAGCGGGGGCACAGATACGCAGTATTTT. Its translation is CASSERTSGGTDTQYF.